Listed below are T cell receptor beta chains from one sample, sequenced in a study of shared clonotypes between healthy human individuals. The assay was immunoSEQ multiplex PCR, and TCRdb's table has in-frame clones only and misses some. This table holds approximately 1.9 million clones, 85% to 95% found once. The sequenced sample was naive CD8+ T cells from PBMCs. All receptors derive from a man aged 18 to 30 in good health. Some clones in this sample may be carry-over from other donors' samples. The CDR3 runs from the conserved cysteine through the conserved F or W. Each record gives: D gene, V gene, CDR3 protein. The D gene is left open where the match is weak.

d_call: .; v_call: TRBV14; cdr3_aa: CASSQLPGSSYEQYF
d_call: TRBD1; v_call: TRBV5-4; cdr3_aa: CASSPYGTGGEKLFF
d_call: .; v_call: TRBV7-9; cdr3_aa: CASSGREGEGYEQYF
d_call: .; v_call: TRBV27; cdr3_aa: CASSLLRAGRVSTEAFF
d_call: .; v_call: TRBV19; cdr3_aa: CASSIGLSPDTEAFF
d_call: TRBD1; v_call: TRBV27; cdr3_aa: CASSFRGHEQYF
d_call: .; v_call: TRBV27; cdr3_aa: CASSPQKPVQRETQYF
d_call: .; v_call: TRBV13; cdr3_aa: CASSLLAGANVLTF
d_call: .; v_call: TRBV13; cdr3_aa: CASTLGAVKREQYF
d_call: .; v_call: TRBV7-8; cdr3_aa: CASSPMGPSYEQYF
d_call: TRBD1; v_call: TRBV5-4; cdr3_aa: CASTSKPGQKAFF
d_call: .; v_call: TRBV5-4; cdr3_aa: CASSSGATPYEQYF
d_call: TRBD2; v_call: TRBV27; cdr3_aa: CASSSGGTYRTGDTGELFF
d_call: .; v_call: TRBV27; cdr3_aa: CASSLLARSYNEQFF
d_call: .; v_call: TRBV28; cdr3_aa: CASSPMGTEAFF
d_call: .; v_call: TRBV9; cdr3_aa: CASTEGAASSYNEQFF
d_call: TRBD1; v_call: TRBV23-1; cdr3_aa: CASSQSGQLTEAFF